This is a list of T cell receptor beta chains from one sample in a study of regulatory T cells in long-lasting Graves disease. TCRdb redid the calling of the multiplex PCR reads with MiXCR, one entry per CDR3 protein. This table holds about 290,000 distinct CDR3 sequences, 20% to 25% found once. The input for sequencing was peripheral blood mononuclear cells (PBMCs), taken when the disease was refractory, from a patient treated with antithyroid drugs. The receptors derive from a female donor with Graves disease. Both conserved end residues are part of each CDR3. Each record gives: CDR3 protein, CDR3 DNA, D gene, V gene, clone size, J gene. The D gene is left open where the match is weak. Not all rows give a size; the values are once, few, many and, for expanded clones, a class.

CASSSGGREAFF TGTGCCAGCAGTTCCGGGGGGCGAGAAGCTTTCTTT - TRBV6-2/TRBV6-3 few TRBJ1-1
CASSAGQGLQTQYF TGTGCCAGCAGTGCCGGACAGGGTCTGCAGACCCAGTACTTC TRBD1 TRBV25-1 - TRBJ2-5
CSARGLGNTGELFF TGCAGTGCTAGAGGCCTCGGGAACACCGGGGAGCTGTTTTTT - TRBV20-1 - TRBJ2-2
CACKGGHEQYF TGTGCCTGCAAGGGAGGCCACGAGCAGTACTTC - TRBV30 - TRBJ2-7
CASSDRWRRQETQYF TGTGCCAGCAGTGACCGGTGGCGGCGGCAAGAGACCCAGTACTTC - TRBV6-4 many TRBJ2-5
CASSHEGAQPQHF TGTGCCAGCAGCCATGAAGGGGCTCAGCCCCAGCATTTT - TRBV4-2 - TRBJ1-5
CASSDRSNQPQHF TGTGCCAGCAGTGACAGATCCAATCAGCCCCAGCATTTT - TRBV6-1 few TRBJ1-5
CASSTHYAGGRAYEQYF TGTGCCAGCAGTACCCACTATGCGGGCGGGCGAGCCTACGAGCAGTACTTC - TRBV28 many TRBJ2-7
CASSLWDRQETQYF TGTGCCAGCAGTTTATGGGACAGGCAAGAGACCCAGTACTTC TRBD1 TRBV28 many TRBJ2-5
CASNEGGELFF TGTGCCAGCAATGAGGGGGGGGAGCTGTTTTTT - TRBV6-2/TRBV6-3 - TRBJ2-2
CASSLDSWVGKNIQYF TGTGCCAGCAGTTTGGACAGTTGGGTTGGCAAAAACATTCAGTACTTC - TRBV28 many TRBJ2-4
CASSLMDSNEQFF TGTGCCAGCAGCTTAATGGACAGCAATGAGCAGTTCTTC - TRBV7-9 - TRBJ2-1
CASSPWTAASDEQYF TGTGCCAGCAGCCCATGGACAGCTGCATCCGACGAGCAGTACTTC - TRBV11-2 many TRBJ2-7
CASSFGRTEAFF TGTGCCAGCAGCTTTGGAAGGACTGAAGCTTTCTTT - TRBV3-1 many TRBJ1-1
CSARIQDRFEAFF TGCAGTGCTAGAATCCAAGACAGGTTTGAAGCTTTCTTT - TRBV20-1 many TRBJ1-1
CASSFVEGGTEAFF TGTGCCAGCAGCTTTGTGGAGGGAGGCACTGAAGCTTTCTTT - TRBV5-4 many TRBJ1-1
CSAVGSGTFGVSMRYEQYF TGCAGTGCTGTTGGGTCCGGGACTTTCGGGGTTTCGATGAGGTACGAGCAGTACTTC - TRBV20-1 - TRBJ2-7
CASTSDGGVVEQFF TGTGCCAGCACCTCGGACGGGGGAGTCGTTGAGCAGTTCTTC - TRBV27 once TRBJ2-1
CATSRDVRELGETQYF TGTGCCACCAGCAGAGATGTAAGGGAGTTGGGAGAGACCCAGTACTTC - TRBV15 few TRBJ2-5
CASGVAGTQETQYF TGTGCCTCAGGGGTAGCGGGTACACAAGAGACCCAGTACTTC - TRBV28 many TRBJ2-5
CASSSTGVNQPQHF TGTGCCAGCAGCTCTACAGGGGTCAATCAGCCCCAGCATTTT TRBD1 TRBV27 - TRBJ1-5
CASSATGENSYEQYF TGTGCCAGCAGCGCGACAGGGGAAAACTCCTACGAGCAGTACTTC TRBD1 TRBV9 - TRBJ2-7
CASSTGDSYNEQFF TGTGCCAGCAGTACCGGAGACTCCTACAATGAGCAGTTCTTC - TRBV28 - TRBJ2-1
CASRGVKGIPTF TGTGCCAGCAGGGGGGTAAAGGGGATACCCACCTTC - TRBV9 - TRBJ1-2
CASSLARFAEAFF TGTGCCAGCAGCTTGGCCAGGTTCGCTGAAGCTTTCTTT - TRBV5-8 - TRBJ1-1
CASSYVGELFF TGTGCCAGCAGTTACGTCGGGGAGCTGTTTTTT - TRBV6-5 few TRBJ2-2
CASSLGRGQGETQYF TGTGCCAGTTCGCTGGGCAGGGGGCAGGGAGAGACCCAGTACTTC TRBD1 TRBV9 many TRBJ2-5
CASTLQVDTGELFF TGTGCCAGCACCTTACAGGTCGACACCGGGGAGCTGTTTTTT - TRBV12-3/TRBV12-4 many TRBJ2-2
CASRGGLGDEQFF TGTGCCAGCAGGGGGGGACTGGGCGATGAGCAGTTCTTC - TRBV6-2/TRBV6-3 - TRBJ2-1
CASSDPRSWSYEQYF TGTGCCAGCAGTGATCCGCGGTCATGGAGCTACGAGCAGTACTTC - TRBV6-1 - TRBJ2-7
CASSYPGVGGNEQFF TGTGCCAGCAGTTACCCTGGGGTCGGGGGCAATGAGCAGTTCTTC - TRBV6-9 few TRBJ2-1
CASSPPPGQAKPGELFF TGTGCCAGCAGCCCACCTCCGGGACAGGCAAAGCCCGGGGAGCTGTTTTTT TRBD1 TRBV7-8 - TRBJ2-2
CASSPQRGSANYGYTF TGTGCCAGCAGCCCACAGAGGGGGTCCGCTAACTATGGCTACACCTTC - TRBV7-2 - TRBJ1-2
CASSRGTVSYEQYF TGTGCCAGCAGCCGAGGGACAGTCTCCTACGAGCAGTACTTC TRBD1 TRBV11-2 - TRBJ2-7
CASSLWDRENEQFF TGTGCCAGCAGTTTATGGGACAGGGAAAATGAGCAGTTCTTC TRBD1 TRBV28 - TRBJ2-1
CASSRSGQKANYGYTF TGTGCCAGCTCACGGTCAGGCCAAAAAGCTAACTATGGCTACACCTTC - TRBV18 - TRBJ1-2
CASSNPGLARGSYEQYF TGTGCCAGCAGTAACCCCGGACTAGCGAGAGGTTCCTACGAGCAGTACTTC TRBD2 TRBV28 few TRBJ2-7
CSATGAAGGYEQYF TGCAGTGCTACGGGGGCAGCCGGGGGTTACGAGCAGTACTTC - TRBV20-1 few TRBJ2-7
CASSPALAENTGELFF TGTGCCAGCAGTCCAGCGCTAGCGGAAAACACCGGGGAGCTGTTTTTT TRBD2 TRBV12-3/TRBV12-4 - TRBJ2-2
CASNRQEANTEAFF TGCGCCAGCAACCGACAGGAAGCGAACACTGAAGCTTTCTTT - TRBV10-1 few TRBJ1-1
CASTIGGGTEAFF TGTGCCAGCACCATCGGGGGTGGCACTGAAGCTTTCTTT - TRBV12-3/TRBV12-4 - TRBJ1-1
CASSSRAAPYEQYF TGTGCCAGCAGCAGCCGGGCGGCCCCCTACGAGCAGTACTTC - TRBV7-8 - TRBJ2-7
CASSQRGGSTYNEQFF TGTGCCAGCAGCCAACGTGGCGGGAGCACCTACAATGAGCAGTTCTTC TRBD2 TRBV28 - TRBJ2-1
CASSQSRLYGYTF TGTGCCAGCAGCCAGTCGAGACTATATGGCTACACCTTC - TRBV3-1 few TRBJ1-2
CASRRQASSYEQYF TGTGCCAGCAGGCGCCAAGCCAGCTCCTACGAGCAGTACTTC - TRBV28 - TRBJ2-7
CASSFRTGSSYEQYF TGTGCCAGCAGCTTCCGGACGGGAAGCTCCTACGAGCAGTACTTC - TRBV7-2 many TRBJ2-7
CASLAGGNTYEQYF TGTGCCAGTCTGGCAGGGGGCAACACCTACGAGCAGTACTTC TRBD1 TRBV28 many TRBJ2-7
CASSLNQGDRETQYF TGTGCCAGCAGCTTAAATCAGGGGGACCGAGAGACCCAGTACTTC TRBD1 TRBV7-3 many TRBJ2-5
CSAREAGEETQYF TGCAGTGCTAGGGAAGCGGGAGAAGAGACCCAGTACTTC TRBD2 TRBV20-1 - TRBJ2-5
CATSDFGDQETQYF TGTGCCACCAGTGATTTCGGTGACCAAGAGACCCAGTACTTC - TRBV24-1 many TRBJ2-5
CASSYSQRESGYTF TGTGCCAGCAGTTACTCACAACGAGAGTCTGGCTACACCTTC - TRBV6-5 many TRBJ1-2
CASSLYLRGHTEAFF TGCGCCAGCAGCTTATACCTCAGGGGGCACACTGAAGCTTTCTTT TRBD1 TRBV5-1 - TRBJ1-1
CASSLVRDLGETQYF TGTGCCAGCAGCTTAGTTCGGGACTTAGGAGAGACCCAGTACTTC - TRBV7-8 many TRBJ2-5
CASSRLVDEQYF TGTGCCAGCAGCAGACTAGTAGACGAGCAGTACTTC - TRBV6-1 many TRBJ2-7
CASSQGDGQGLKQYF TGCGCCAGCAGCCAGGGAGACGGACAGGGGTTGAAGCAGTACTTC TRBD1 TRBV5-1 - TRBJ2-7
CASSSKTGTETQYF TGTGCCAGCAGCTCAAAGACAGGGACAGAGACCCAGTACTTC TRBD1 TRBV11-3 many TRBJ2-5
CASSLSYGVGQPQHF TGTGCCAGCAGCTTATCTTACGGGGTGGGTCAGCCCCAGCATTTT - TRBV7-2 - TRBJ1-5
CASSRTSGYEQYF TGTGCCAGCAGTCGGACTAGCGGCTACGAGCAGTACTTC TRBD2 TRBV6-1 many TRBJ2-7
CASSLRVGGQAFF TGTGCCAGCAGTTTAAGGGTGGGGGGCCAAGCTTTCTTT - TRBV27 - TRBJ1-1